This T cell receptor beta chain was profiled in a study of PD-1 blockade in classical Hodgkin lymphoma. General study points: Patients were excluded if nivolumab began under 1 year after ASCT (the autologous transplant).

As regards this clone: The antigen is undetermined.

Sequencing used immunoSEQ multiplex PCR; TCRdb keeps in-frame clones, though not all of them. The table shows approximately 70,000 clones, with around 93% occurring only once. V was clipped by 7 bases and J by 8 bases; unmatched bases: 8. CDR3 length: 15 amino acids. Germline CDR1 reads SNHLY; CDR2 reads FYNNEI. With no exception, relapse followed autologous stem cell transplantation in all patients, and brentuximab vedotin exposure varied. This TCR was recovered from a human donor with classical Hodgkin lymphoma. Sequenced here: peripheral blood mononuclear cells (PBMCs), sampled at baseline. The chain uses TRBV2 and TRBJ2-1, with 13 bases matching TRBD2. CDR3 nucleotides: TGTGCCAGCAAGACCGGGACTAGCGGGAACCATGAGCAGTTCTTC. It is translated as CASKTGTSGNHEQFF. The whole variable domain, remainder taken from reference TRBV2 and TRBJ2-1, is EPEVTQTPSHQVTQMGQEVILRCVPISNHLYFYWYRQILGQKVEFLVSFYNNEISEKSEIFDDQFSVERPDGSNFTLKIRSTKLEDSAMYFCASKTGTSGNHEQFFGPGTRLTVL.